This T cell receptor (beta chain) was captured by sequencing in a study of shared clonotypes between healthy human individuals. Libraries were prepared by immunoSEQ multiplex PCR; TCRdb keeps only in-frame clonotypes and omits some of them. The table has 650,000 to 750,000 clones, about two thirds seen once. V dropped 7 bases and J dropped 1; count of bases not matched to a gene: 5. Germline V gene sequence: CDR1 LNHDA, CDR2 SQIVND (reference sequence). CDR3 length: 14 residues. This chain uses TRBV19 with TRBJ2-7, with TRBD1 matching over 9 bases. The receptor was isolated from a woman in her 30s in good health. Sequencing was carried out using memory CD4+ T cells sorted from blood. Subset of the sample: CD45RA-negative fraction. The CDR3 DNA reads as TGTGCCAGTAATCGACAGGGGGGATCCTACGAGCAGTACTTC. Protein product: CASNRQGGSYEQYF.